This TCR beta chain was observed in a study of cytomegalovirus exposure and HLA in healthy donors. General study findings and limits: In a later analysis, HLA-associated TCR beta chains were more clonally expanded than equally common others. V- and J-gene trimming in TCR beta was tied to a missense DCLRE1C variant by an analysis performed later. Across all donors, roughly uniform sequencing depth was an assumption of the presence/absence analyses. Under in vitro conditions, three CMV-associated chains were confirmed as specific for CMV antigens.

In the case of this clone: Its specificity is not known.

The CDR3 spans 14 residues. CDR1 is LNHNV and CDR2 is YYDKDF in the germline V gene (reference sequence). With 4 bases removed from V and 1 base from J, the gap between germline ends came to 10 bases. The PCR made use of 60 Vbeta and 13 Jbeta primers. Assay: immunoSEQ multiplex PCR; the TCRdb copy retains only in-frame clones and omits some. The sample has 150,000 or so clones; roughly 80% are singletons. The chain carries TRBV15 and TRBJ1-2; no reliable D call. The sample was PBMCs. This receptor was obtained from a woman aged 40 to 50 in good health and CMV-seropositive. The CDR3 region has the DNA TGTGCCACCAGCACCGATAGACTTAACTATGGCTACACCTTC. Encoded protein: CATSTDRLNYGYTF.